A selection of T cell receptor beta chains follows, all from one sample in a study of PD-1 blockade in mismatch repair-deficient tumors. Data came from immunoSEQ multiplex PCR; TCRdb stores just in-frame clones and leaves some out. The sample consists of 100,000 or so clones, 82% of them appearing once. The input for sequencing was peripheral blood, taken about eight months after starting pembrolizumab. All receptors derive from an adult with mismatch repair-deficient cancer. Both conserved end residues are part of each CDR3. Each record gives: J gene, CDR3 length, clone size, V gene, D gene, CDR3 DNA, CDR3 protein. D genes are given only for firm matches. Clone size is not always given. Where it is, it says once, few, many or a class for expanded clones.

J: TRBJ2-1; length: 13; size: .; V: TRBV7-3; D: TRBD2; DNA: TGTGCCAGCAGCCCTCGGACTAGCGGGGAGCAGTTCTTC; CDR3: CASSPRTSGEQFF
J: TRBJ2-7; length: 14; size: .; V: TRBV7-9; D: TRBD1; DNA: TGTGCCAGCAGCTCCGGGACAGGGTTCTACGAGCAGTACTTC; CDR3: CASSSGTGFYEQYF
J: TRBJ2-5; length: 14; size: once; V: TRBV7-6; D: .; DNA: TGTGCCAGCAGCTTTGGAGGTGGCCAAGAGACCCAGTACTTC; CDR3: CASSFGGGQETQYF
J: TRBJ2-1; length: 11; size: once; V: TRBV18; D: .; DNA: TGTGCCAGCTCACCCTTGGATGAGCAGTTCTTC; CDR3: CASSPLDEQFF
J: TRBJ2-3; length: 17; size: .; V: TRBV10-1; D: TRBD1; DNA: TGCGCCAGCAGTGAGTCGACAGGGTTCGGGTTCACAGATACGCAGTATTTT; CDR3: CASSESTGFGFTDTQYF
J: TRBJ1-1; length: 15; size: .; V: TRBV19; D: .; DNA: TGTGCCAGTAGTATCTCCCAGGGTTTGAACACTGAAGCTTTCTTT; CDR3: CASSISQGLNTEAFF
J: TRBJ2-2; length: 23; size: .; V: TRBV12-5; D: TRBD2; DNA: TGTGCTAGTGGTTTGGCCGAACACAGGGGTCTAGCGGGGGAGTTCGCGAACACCGGGGAGCTGTTTTTT; CDR3: CASGLAEHRGLAGEFANTGELFF
J: TRBJ2-7; length: 11; size: .; V: TRBV2; D: .; DNA: TGTGCCAGCAAACGAACCAAGGAGCAGTACTTC; CDR3: CASKRTKEQYF
J: TRBJ2-1; length: 18; size: .; V: TRBV10-3; D: TRBD2; DNA: TGTGCCATCAGTGATCTAGCGGGAGGCGGGAGCTCCTACAATGAGCAGTTCTTC; CDR3: CAISDLAGGGSSYNEQFF
J: TRBJ1-1; length: 14; size: .; V: TRBV7-9; D: .; DNA: TGTGCCAGCAGCCCGGTTAGTACAAACACTGAAGCTTTCTTT; CDR3: CASSPVSTNTEAFF
J: TRBJ1-5; length: 15; size: few; V: TRBV7-2; D: .; DNA: TGTGCCAGCAGCTTAGCGCCCAGAAACAATCAGCCCCAGCATTTT; CDR3: CASSLAPRNNQPQHF
J: TRBJ2-5; length: 14; size: .; V: TRBV9; D: .; DNA: TGTGCCAGCAGCGTCCAGGACGGTGGGGAGACCCAGTACTTC; CDR3: CASSVQDGGETQYF
J: TRBJ2-5; length: 14; size: .; V: TRBV6-1; D: TRBD2; DNA: TGTGCCAGCCGAAACGTGGGAGGGATGGAGACCCAGTACTTC; CDR3: CASRNVGGMETQYF
J: TRBJ2-7; length: 13; size: few; V: TRBV6-5; D: TRBD2; DNA: TGTGCCAGCAGTTACGGTAGCGGGACCGAGCAGTACTTC; CDR3: CASSYGSGTEQYF
J: TRBJ1-2; length: 14; size: .; V: TRBV30; D: TRBD1; DNA: TGTGCCTGGACCTTACCGGGACAGCTCTATGGCTACACCTTC; CDR3: CAWTLPGQLYGYTF
J: TRBJ2-1; length: 15; size: .; V: TRBV5-6; D: .; DNA: TGTGCCAGCAGCCTGCTAGCGTCGGCCTACAATGAGCAGTTCTTC; CDR3: CASSLLASAYNEQFF
J: TRBJ2-1; length: 14; size: .; V: TRBV7-6; D: .; DNA: TGTGCCAGCAGCTTAAGAGGAGGGCAGGATGAGCAGTTCTTC; CDR3: CASSLRGGQDEQFF
J: TRBJ2-1; length: 14; size: .; V: TRBV11-3; D: .; DNA: TGTGCCAGCAGCTTAGTCGGGGTCGAAGCTCAGCAGTTCTTC; CDR3: CASSLVGVEAQQFF
J: TRBJ1-1; length: 11; size: .; V: TRBV4-2; D: .; DNA: TGTGCCAGCAAGGGTAATCCTGAAGCTTTCTTT; CDR3: CASKGNPEAFF
J: TRBJ2-1; length: 15; size: .; V: TRBV5-8; D: .; DNA: TGTGCCAGCAGCTTGTTAGGGGCCAGTCCTAATGAGCAGTTCTTC; CDR3: CASSLLGASPNEQFF
J: TRBJ2-7; length: 16; size: .; V: TRBV7-2; D: TRBD2; DNA: TGTGCCAGCAGCTTAGTTCGGGGAAGCGGGAGCTACGAGCAGTACTTC; CDR3: CASSLVRGSGSYEQYF
J: TRBJ2-2; length: 12; size: few; V: TRBV11-3; D: .; DNA: TGTGCCAGCAGCAGGAACACCGGGGAGCTGTTTTTT; CDR3: CASSRNTGELFF
J: TRBJ1-2; length: 16; size: once; V: TRBV15; D: TRBD1; DNA: TGTGCCACCAGCAGAGAATGGCCGGGACAGGGCTATGGCTACACCTTC; CDR3: CATSREWPGQGYGYTF
J: TRBJ1-3; length: 15; size: .; V: TRBV7-7; D: TRBD1; DNA: TGTGCTAGCAGCCAGGGACAGGCGGCCGGAAACACCATATATTTT; CDR3: CASSQGQAAGNTIYF
J: TRBJ1-1; length: 15; size: .; V: TRBV5-1; D: TRBD1; DNA: TGCGCCAGCAGCGCAAGCCGGAACAGGGGACCTGAAGCTTTCTTT; CDR3: CASSASRNRGPEAFF
J: TRBJ1-2; length: 13; size: once; V: TRBV5-1; D: .; DNA: TGCGCCAGCAGCTTGACATCTTTCTATGGCTACACCTTC; CDR3: CASSLTSFYGYTF
J: TRBJ1-5; length: 14; size: few; V: TRBV6-5; D: .; DNA: TGTGCCAGCAGCTCAGACAGGAGCAATCAGCCCCAGCATTTT; CDR3: CASSSDRSNQPQHF
J: TRBJ2-6; length: 17; size: .; V: TRBV11-2; D: .; DNA: TGTGCCAGCAGCCCCCGAGGAGGGATCTCTGGGGCCAACGTCCTGACTTTC; CDR3: CASSPRGGISGANVLTF
J: TRBJ2-1; length: 16; size: .; V: TRBV7-2; D: .; DNA: TGTGCCAGCAGCTTACGGGAGCGAGGGATGGGAAATGAGCAGTTCTTC; CDR3: CASSLRERGMGNEQFF